These T cell receptor beta chains were read from a single sample in a study of CD4+ T cells in melanoma. Here immunoSEQ multiplex PCR was the method, and the copy in TCRdb shows in-frame clones only, minus some. This sample has approximately 110,000 clones, with about 92% found just once. The sample consisted of peripheral blood. All receptors derive from a human donor with melanoma. Both conserved end residues are part of each CDR3. A D gene is named only where the DNA matches it firmly. Clone size is given for some rows only: seen once, a few or many times, or a class if the clone is expanded.

abundance: NA; d_gene: TRBD2; j_gene: TRBJ2-1; v_gene: TRBV18; CDR3aa: CASSPRGGGDYNEQFF; CDR3nt: TGTGCCAGCTCACCACGGGGCGGGGGGGACTACAATGAGCAGTTCTTC
abundance: many; d_gene: NA; j_gene: TRBJ1-2; v_gene: TRBV30; CDR3aa: CAWGWVPFGYTF; CDR3nt: TGTGCCTGGGGCTGGGTTCCATTCGGCTACACCTTC
abundance: NA; d_gene: NA; j_gene: TRBJ2-7; v_gene: TRBV4-3; CDR3aa: CASSQVARDYEQYF; CDR3nt: TGCGCCAGCAGCCAAGTAGCCAGGGACTACGAGCAGTACTTC
abundance: NA; d_gene: NA; j_gene: TRBJ2-2; v_gene: TRBV5-4; CDR3aa: CASSFPGSSTGELFF; CDR3nt: TGTGCCAGCAGCTTCCCCGGTTCTTCCACCGGGGAGCTGTTTTTT
abundance: NA; d_gene: NA; j_gene: TRBJ2-7; v_gene: TRBV27; CDR3aa: CASSLLAGGLYEQYF; CDR3nt: TGTGCCAGCAGTTTATTAGCAGGGGGACTCTACGAGCAGTACTTC
abundance: NA; d_gene: NA; j_gene: TRBJ2-7; v_gene: TRBV5-1; CDR3aa: CASRRTDSSYEQYF; CDR3nt: TGCGCCAGCAGGCGAACCGATAGCTCCTACGAGCAGTACTTC
abundance: NA; d_gene: NA; j_gene: TRBJ2-2; v_gene: TRBV18; CDR3aa: CASSPAPSRIGELFF; CDR3nt: TGTGCCAGCTCACCCGCGCCATCCCGCATCGGGGAGCTGTTTTTT
abundance: NA; d_gene: NA; j_gene: TRBJ2-7; v_gene: TRBV14; CDR3aa: CASSQVALPSYEQYF; CDR3nt: TGTGCCAGCAGCCAAGTTGCACTTCCCTCCTACGAGCAGTACTTC
abundance: NA; d_gene: NA; j_gene: TRBJ2-5; v_gene: TRBV7-8; CDR3aa: CASRHDVQTQYF; CDR3nt: TGTGCCAGCAGACATGATGTCCAGACCCAGTACTTC
abundance: NA; d_gene: NA; j_gene: TRBJ2-2; v_gene: TRBV28; CDR3aa: CASSLNTVSTGELFF; CDR3nt: TGTGCCAGCAGTTTAAACACAGTAAGCACCGGGGAGCTGTTTTTT
abundance: NA; d_gene: NA; j_gene: TRBJ1-1; v_gene: TRBV28; CDR3aa: CASGEELNTEAFF; CDR3nt: TGTGCCAGCGGGGAGGAACTTAACACTGAAGCTTTCTTT
abundance: NA; d_gene: NA; j_gene: TRBJ2-1; v_gene: TRBV28; CDR3aa: CASSTQKQGSNEQFF; CDR3nt: TGTGCCAGCAGCACGCAAAAACAGGGATCAAATGAGCAGTTCTTC
abundance: NA; d_gene: TRBD1; j_gene: TRBJ1-4; v_gene: TRBV5-1; CDR3aa: CASSYGTGSGVGEKLFF; CDR3nt: TGCGCCAGCAGCTACGGGACAGGTTCAGGGGTTGGGGAAAAACTGTTTTTT
abundance: once; d_gene: NA; j_gene: TRBJ1-1; v_gene: TRBV6-5; CDR3aa: CASSFSLNTEAFF; CDR3nt: TGTGCCAGCAGTTTTAGCCTGAACACTGAAGCTTTCTTT
abundance: few; d_gene: NA; j_gene: TRBJ2-3; v_gene: TRBV27; CDR3aa: CASSSFWTQYF; CDR3nt: TGTGCCAGCAGTTCCTTTTGGACGCAGTATTTT
abundance: NA; d_gene: NA; j_gene: TRBJ2-5; v_gene: TRBV7-2; CDR3aa: CASSPGQNLYQETQYF; CDR3nt: TGTGCCAGCAGCCCAGGACAGAATCTGTACCAAGAGACCCAGTACTTC
abundance: NA; d_gene: NA; j_gene: TRBJ2-7; v_gene: TRBV28; CDR3aa: CASSGVSYEQYF; CDR3nt: TGTGCCAGCAGCGGGGTCTCCTACGAGCAGTACTTC
abundance: NA; d_gene: NA; j_gene: TRBJ1-1; v_gene: TRBV18; CDR3aa: CASSPGTDGTEAFF; CDR3nt: TGTGCCAGCTCACCCGGCACCGACGGCACTGAAGCTTTCTTT
abundance: NA; d_gene: TRBD1; j_gene: TRBJ1-2; v_gene: TRBV5-1; CDR3aa: CASSFGTGIDYTF; CDR3nt: TGCGCCAGCAGCTTTGGGACAGGAATTGACTACACCTTC
abundance: once; d_gene: TRBD2; j_gene: TRBJ2-1; v_gene: TRBV7-7; CDR3aa: CASSPLAGAINEQFF; CDR3nt: TGTGCCAGCAGCCCACTAGCGGGAGCCATTAATGAGCAGTTCTTC
abundance: NA; d_gene: NA; j_gene: TRBJ2-2; v_gene: TRBV7-9; CDR3aa: CASSSGAGHTGELFF; CDR3nt: TGTGCCAGCAGCTCAGGGGCAGGGCACACCGGGGAGCTGTTTTTT
abundance: NA; d_gene: NA; j_gene: TRBJ1-5; v_gene: TRBV7-2; CDR3aa: CASSPRWNQPQHF; CDR3nt: TGTGCCAGCAGCCCCCGATGGAATCAGCCCCAGCATTTT
abundance: NA; d_gene: NA; j_gene: TRBJ2-1; v_gene: TRBV9; CDR3aa: CASSGLGVGYNEQFF; CDR3nt: TGTGCCAGCAGCGGACTCGGGGTGGGGTACAATGAGCAGTTCTTC
abundance: NA; d_gene: TRBD2; j_gene: TRBJ2-7; v_gene: TRBV18; CDR3aa: CASSPAGGPNEQYF; CDR3nt: TGTGCCAGCTCACCGGCGGGAGGGCCGAACGAGCAGTACTTC
abundance: NA; d_gene: NA; j_gene: TRBJ2-1; v_gene: TRBV7-2; CDR3aa: CASSSTRSGYNEQFF; CDR3nt: TGTGCCAGCAGCTCCACTAGGTCGGGGTACAATGAGCAGTTCTTC
abundance: NA; d_gene: NA; j_gene: TRBJ1-5; v_gene: TRBV27; CDR3aa: CASSLSTSNQPQHF; CDR3nt: TGTGCCAGCAGTTTAAGCACCAGCAATCAGCCCCAGCATTTT
abundance: NA; d_gene: NA; j_gene: TRBJ1-5; v_gene: TRBV7-3; CDR3aa: CASSRDRQPNQPQHF; CDR3nt: TGTGCCAGCAGTCGGGACCGTCAGCCAAATCAGCCCCAGCATTTT
abundance: NA; d_gene: TRBD2; j_gene: TRBJ2-3; v_gene: TRBV7-3; CDR3aa: CASSRCGGGLDTQYF; CDR3nt: TGTGCCAGCAGCCGCTGCGGGGGGGGGTTAGATACGCAGTATTTT
abundance: NA; d_gene: NA; j_gene: TRBJ1-4; v_gene: TRBV4-3; CDR3aa: CASSLQYRDTSNEKLFF; CDR3nt: TGCGCCAGCAGCCTGCAGTACCGGGACACGTCAAATGAAAAACTGTTTTTT
abundance: NA; d_gene: TRBD2; j_gene: TRBJ2-1; v_gene: TRBV4-1; CDR3aa: CASSDTPRGVAGGGNEQFF; CDR3nt: TGCGCCAGCAGCGACACCCCTCGGGGGGTAGCGGGGGGTGGAAATGAGCAGTTCTTC
abundance: once; d_gene: NA; j_gene: TRBJ2-3; v_gene: TRBV5-1; CDR3aa: CASSFEDSSGLDTQYF; CDR3nt: TGCGCCAGCAGCTTCGAGGACTCGAGCGGCCTAGATACGCAGTATTTT
abundance: NA; d_gene: NA; j_gene: TRBJ2-3; v_gene: TRBV29-1; CDR3aa: CSDRKGTDTQYF; CDR3nt: TGCAGCGACAGGAAGGGGACAGATACGCAGTATTTT
abundance: NA; d_gene: NA; j_gene: TRBJ1-5; v_gene: TRBV9; CDR3aa: CASSYGQGYQPQHF; CDR3nt: TGTGCCAGCAGCTATGGGCAGGGGTATCAGCCCCAGCATTTT
abundance: NA; d_gene: TRBD1; j_gene: TRBJ1-6; v_gene: TRBV5-1; CDR3aa: CASKGSGQAHF; CDR3nt: TGCGCCAGCAAGGGGTCGGGACAGGCCCACTTT
abundance: once; d_gene: TRBD1; j_gene: TRBJ2-5; v_gene: TRBV28; CDR3aa: CASSDRDRDFQETQYF; CDR3nt: TGTGCCAGCAGTGACCGGGACAGGGACTTCCAAGAGACCCAGTACTTC
abundance: NA; d_gene: NA; j_gene: TRBJ2-3; v_gene: TRBV4-2; CDR3aa: CASSQDFTHGDTQYF; CDR3nt: TGTGCCAGCAGCCAAGATTTCACACATGGAGATACGCAGTATTTT